This TCR beta chain appears in the sequencing data of a study of T cell clonality in common variable immunodeficiency. Trimming took off 4 bases at V and 1 base at J, with 14 bases between the two ends. The CDR3 runs to 14 residues. Germline CDR1 SQVTM, CDR2 ANQGSEA. There are many counts of this clone. The CDR3 goes on 3 residues after the read ends, and that part is filled in from the germline J gene. Method: immunoSEQ multiplex PCR; TCRdb's copy keeps in-frame clones and lacks some. The data show around 81,000 clones, with none appearing a single time. Specimen: peripheral blood mononuclear cells. The rearrangement links TRBV29-1 to TRBJ2-7, with TRBD1 as a possible D gene (7 bases). The receptor was isolated from a person aged 18 to 75 in good health. The CDR3 sequence is CSVAGDRVSYEQYF. The DNA read from the CDR3 is TGCAGCGTTGCGGGAGACAGGGTGTCCTACGAG.